This section outlines one T cell receptor (beta chain) sequence together with its context. With 4 bases clipped from V and 0 bases from J, the junction kept 9 bases outside the gene matches. The CDR3 has 17 amino acids. CDR1 is LNHDA and CDR2 is SQIVND in the germline V gene (reference sequence). These data originate in a study of T cell changes during pregnancy in multiple sclerosis. Assay: immunoSEQ multiplex PCR; the TCRdb copy retains only in-frame clones and omits some. This table holds over 80,000 clones, approximately 90% found once. Here the sequenced sample was peripheral blood, taken in the second trimester of pregnancy. This TCR derives from a female donor in good health, enrolled as a control in a pregnancy study. J is TRBJ1-3 and V is TRBV19; 7 bases line up with TRBD1. The CDR3 DNA reads TGTGCCAGTAGTACTGACAGGGCTCGATTCTCTGGAAACACCATATATTTT. It codes for CASSTDRARFSGNTIYF.